This TCR beta chain was sequenced for a study of glioma-infiltrating T cells. A remark on this clonotype: Its target is not known.

The iRepertoire nested amplicon-rescue multiplex PCR amplified TCR alpha and beta CDR3s from RNA. Input was roughly 100-450 ng of tissue mRNA or PBMC total RNA. TCRdb ran MiXCR on the multiplex PCR reads and lists one entry per CDR3 protein. The repertoire holds about 130,000 distinct CDR3 sequences, around 25% seen once, with under 35% in the top ten. Study observations and caveats: Non-neoplastic patients had below-expected tissue-blood divergence, while all gliomas exceeded expectation. Only very few CDR3 sequences appeared in both tissue and blood.

Germline V gives CDR1 SGHTA, CDR2 FQGNSA. V was trimmed by 5 bases and J by 0 bases, leaving 13 bases between them. The length of the CDR3 is 15 residues. The sequence was obtained from a human donor with low-grade glioma or glioblastoma, undergoing nonglioma brain surgery, or in good health (not recorded which). The V and J genes are TRBV7-2 and TRBJ1-2; a possible D gene is TRBD1 (5 bases). The sequencing sample was made of glioma tissue, nonneoplastic brain tissue, or PBMCs (not recorded which). CDR3 sequence reads: CASSIKGDPNYGYTF. The CDR3 DNA follows: TGTGCCAGCAGCATTAAAGGGGACCCTAACTATGGCTACACCTTC.